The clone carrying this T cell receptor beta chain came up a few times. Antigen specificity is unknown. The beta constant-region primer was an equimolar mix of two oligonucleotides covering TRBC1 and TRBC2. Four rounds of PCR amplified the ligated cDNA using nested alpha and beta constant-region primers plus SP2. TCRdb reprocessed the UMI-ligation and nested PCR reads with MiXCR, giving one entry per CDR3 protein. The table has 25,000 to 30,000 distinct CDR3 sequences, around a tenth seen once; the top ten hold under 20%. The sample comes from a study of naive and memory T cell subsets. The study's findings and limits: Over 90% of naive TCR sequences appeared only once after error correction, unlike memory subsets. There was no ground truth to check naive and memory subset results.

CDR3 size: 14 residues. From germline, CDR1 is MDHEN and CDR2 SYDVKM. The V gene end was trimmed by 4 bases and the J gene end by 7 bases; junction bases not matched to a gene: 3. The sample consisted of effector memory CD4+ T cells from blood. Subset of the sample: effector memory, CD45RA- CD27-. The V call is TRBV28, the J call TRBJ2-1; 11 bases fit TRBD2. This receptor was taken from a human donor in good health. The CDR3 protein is CASSWGTSGNEQFF. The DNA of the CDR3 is TGTGCCAGCAGTTGGGGGACTAGCGGTAATGAGCAGTTCTTC.